This TCR beta chain was obtained from a study of blood T cell repertoires in COVID-19. The overall study: Spain, Italy and the United States supplied samples that represented acute and convalescent COVID-19. Nucleic acid was either cDNA or gDNA, and it came from T cells, B-cell-depleted T cells, or PBMCs.

In the authors' methods: Amplification of reference gene primers provided the estimated nucleated cell counts. Profiled with immunoSEQ multiplex PCR; TCRdb holds only in-frame clones, not every one. V and J calls and clone size are those listed in that table; D and trimming were worked out from the DNA. This sample has about 140,000 clones, with approximately 82% found just once. This clone turned up a few times. Trimming took 4 bases from V and 7 from J; bases not matched to a gene: 7. The CDR3 sequence is 14 residues long. From germline, CDR1 is LGHNA and CDR2 YNFKEQ. V gene TRBV4-2 combines with J gene TRBJ1-5, with TRBD1 matching over 7 bases. Sequenced: peripheral blood. The source is a human donor in a cohort sampled during active COVID-19. In nucleotides, the CDR3 is TGTGCCAGCAGCCCAGACAGGGTCCCCCAGCCCCAGCATTTT. It is translated as CASSPDRVPQPQHF.